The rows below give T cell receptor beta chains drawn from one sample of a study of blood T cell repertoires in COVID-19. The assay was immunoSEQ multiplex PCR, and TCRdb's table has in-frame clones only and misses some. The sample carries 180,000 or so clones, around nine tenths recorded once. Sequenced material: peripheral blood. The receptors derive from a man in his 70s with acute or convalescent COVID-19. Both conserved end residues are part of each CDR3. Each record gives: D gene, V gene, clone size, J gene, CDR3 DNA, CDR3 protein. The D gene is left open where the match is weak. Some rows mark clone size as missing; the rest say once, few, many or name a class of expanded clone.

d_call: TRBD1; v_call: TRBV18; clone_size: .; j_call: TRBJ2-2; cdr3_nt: TGTGCCAGCCCGACGGGGACAGGGGGCTCTTCGAACACCGGGGAGCTGTTTTTT; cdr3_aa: CASPTGTGGSSNTGELFF
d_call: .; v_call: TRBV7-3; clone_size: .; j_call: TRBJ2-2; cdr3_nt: TGTGCCAGCAGCCGGGGCAGGGGGAACACCGGGGAGCTGTTTTTT; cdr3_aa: CASSRGRGNTGELFF
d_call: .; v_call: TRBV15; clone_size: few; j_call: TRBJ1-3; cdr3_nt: TGTGCCACCAGCAGAGTTTACAGTCTCTCTGGAAACACCATATATTTT; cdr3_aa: CATSRVYSLSGNTIYF
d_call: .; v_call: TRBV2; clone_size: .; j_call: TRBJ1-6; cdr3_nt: TGTGCCAGCAGGACGGCAGGGCCGGGCTCCTATAATTCACCCCTCCACTTT; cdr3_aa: CASRTAGPGSYNSPLHF
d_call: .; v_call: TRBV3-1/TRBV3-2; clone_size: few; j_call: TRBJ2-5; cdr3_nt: TGTGCCAGCAGCTCCGGAGAGACCCAGTACTTC; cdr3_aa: CASSSGETQYF
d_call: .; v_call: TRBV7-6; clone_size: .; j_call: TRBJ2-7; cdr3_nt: TGTGCCAGCAGCCAGACAGTCTACGAGCAGTACTTC; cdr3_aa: CASSQTVYEQYF
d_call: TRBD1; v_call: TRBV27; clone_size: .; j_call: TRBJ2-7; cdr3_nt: TGTGCCAGCAGTTCACCGGGACAGGGGTCCTACGAGCAGTACTTC; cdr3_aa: CASSSPGQGSYEQYF
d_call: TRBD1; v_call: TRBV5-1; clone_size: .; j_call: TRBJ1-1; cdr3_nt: TGCGCCAGCAGCTTGGCGGCAGGGGGCATGAACACTGAAGCTTTCTTT; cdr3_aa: CASSLAAGGMNTEAFF
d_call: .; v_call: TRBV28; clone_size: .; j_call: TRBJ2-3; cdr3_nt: TGTGCCAGCAGGACAGTGGCCACAGATACGCAGTATTTT; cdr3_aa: CASRTVATDTQYF
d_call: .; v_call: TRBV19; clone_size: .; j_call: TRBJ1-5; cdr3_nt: TGTGCCAGCCTAACCCCCGGGGGCAATCAGCCCCAGCATTTT; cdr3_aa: CASLTPGGNQPQHF
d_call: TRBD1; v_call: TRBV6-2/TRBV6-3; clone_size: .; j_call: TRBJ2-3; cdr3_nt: TGTGCCAGCAGTTCCCCTCACAGGGGGGCGGATACGCAGTATTTT; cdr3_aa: CASSSPHRGADTQYF
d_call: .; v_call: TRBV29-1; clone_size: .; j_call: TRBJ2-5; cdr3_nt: TGCAGCGTTGTGCCAATTACTTGGGAGACCCAGTACTTC; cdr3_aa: CSVVPITWETQYF
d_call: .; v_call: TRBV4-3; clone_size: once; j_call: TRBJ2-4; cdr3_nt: TGCGCCAGCAGCCAAGATGGGACGACAGCGTGGGGGGAAAACATTCAGTACTTC; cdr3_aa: CASSQDGTTAWGENIQYF
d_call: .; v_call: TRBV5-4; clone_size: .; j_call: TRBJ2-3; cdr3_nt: TGTGCCAGCAGCTTACGACAGGCCGCAAGGATAGATACGCAGTATTTT; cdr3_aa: CASSLRQAARIDTQYF
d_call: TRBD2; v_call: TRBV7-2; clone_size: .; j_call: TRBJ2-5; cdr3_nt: TGTGCCAGCAGCTTAGGTAGCGGGAGTCTCCAAGAGACCCAGTACTTC; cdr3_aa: CASSLGSGSLQETQYF
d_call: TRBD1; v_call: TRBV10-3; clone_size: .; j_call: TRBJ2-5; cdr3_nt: TGTGCCATCAGCTCCGGGACAGGGGTCCAAGAGACCCAGTACTTC; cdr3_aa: CAISSGTGVQETQYF
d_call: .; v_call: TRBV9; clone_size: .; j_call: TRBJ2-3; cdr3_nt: TGTGCCAGCAGCGCCCAATCTTTTAGTTGGGATACGCAGTATTTT; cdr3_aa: CASSAQSFSWDTQYF
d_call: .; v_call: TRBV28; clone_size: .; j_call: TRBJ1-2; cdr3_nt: TGTGCCAGCAGCCCCCTTCGGGGGGGCGGCTATGGCTACACCTTC; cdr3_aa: CASSPLRGGGYGYTF
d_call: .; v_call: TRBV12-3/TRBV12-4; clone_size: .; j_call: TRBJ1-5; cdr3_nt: TGTGCCAGCAGTTTAGACAGAAATCAGCCCCAGCATTTT; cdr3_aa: CASSLDRNQPQHF
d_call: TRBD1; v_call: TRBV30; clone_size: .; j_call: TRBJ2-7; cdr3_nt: TGTGCCTGGGCCCGACAGGGAATCTCCTACGAGCAGTACTTC; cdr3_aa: CAWARQGISYEQYF
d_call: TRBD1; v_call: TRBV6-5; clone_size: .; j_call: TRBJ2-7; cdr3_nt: TGTGCCAGCAGCGTCCGGGACAGGACCCCCGAGCAGTACTTC; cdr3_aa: CASSVRDRTPEQYF
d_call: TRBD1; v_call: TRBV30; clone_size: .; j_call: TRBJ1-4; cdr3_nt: TGTGCCTGGAGTGTACCGTGGGGACAGTTGAATGAAAAACTGTTTTTT; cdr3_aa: CAWSVPWGQLNEKLFF